This is a list of T cell receptor beta chains from one sample in a study of cytomegalovirus exposure and HLA in healthy donors. Using immunoSEQ multiplex PCR, the repertoire was profiled, and TCRdb retains in-frame clones only, with some absent. This table has roughly 350,000 clones, roughly 85% appearing once. Sequences were obtained from PBMCs. Receptor source: a woman between 18 and 30 years old in good health and CMV-seronegative. The CDR3 runs from the conserved cysteine through the conserved F or W. The D gene is left open where the match is weak. Expanded clones get a size class; other rows say once, few or many, or leave the size out.

V gene	D gene	J gene	clone size	CDR3 DNA	CDR3 protein
TRBV7-7	TRBD2	TRBJ2-1	once	TGTGCCAGCAACCTTCCCGGGACTAGCGGGAGCGAGGTCCATGAGCAGTTCTTC	CASNLPGTSGSEVHEQFF
TRBV21-1	NA	TRBJ2-7	NA	TGTGCCAGCCGGGACTTGTTAGGGTTGTACGAGCAGTACTTC	CASRDLLGLYEQYF
TRBV5-1	TRBD1	TRBJ2-6	NA	TGCGCCAGCAGCCCGAGGGGGCCTGGGGCCAACGTCCTGACTTTC	CASSPRGPGANVLTF
TRBV28	NA	TRBJ2-1	NA	TGTGCCAGCACCCTCGGGAGCCACAATGAGCAGTTCTTC	CASTLGSHNEQFF
TRBV10-3	NA	TRBJ2-7	once	TGTGCCATCAGTGGCCCGCGGGGAGAGGACTCCTACGAGCAGTACTTC	CAISGPRGEDSYEQYF
TRBV7-2	NA	TRBJ1-4	NA	TGTGCCAGCAGCGCGAGCCGGAGCGATGAAAAACTGTTTTTT	CASSASRSDEKLFF
TRBV29-1	NA	TRBJ1-4	NA	TGCAGCGTTGTTTCCAGGGAAAAACTGTTTTTT	CSVVSREKLFF
TRBV27	TRBD2	TRBJ2-2	once	TGTGCCAGCAGTTTCCGACTAGCGGGAGCCACCGGGGAGCTGTTTTTT	CASSFRLAGATGELFF
TRBV7-9	NA	TRBJ1-4	NA	TGTGCCAGCAGCCGTTCTGAGGGGGATGAAAAACTGTTTTTT	CASSRSEGDEKLFF
TRBV19	NA	TRBJ2-1	NA	TGTGCCAGTAGTAGACGGGGGGCCGTTCCGTTCTTC	CASSRRGAVPFF
TRBV28	NA	TRBJ2-7	NA	TGTGCCAGCAGTTTGTTCACAGGGCTTAGTTACTTC	CASSLFTGLSYF
TRBV7-2	TRBD1	TRBJ2-7	few	TGTGCCAGCAAGAAGAGACAGGGCTCCTACGAGCAGTACTTC	CASKKRQGSYEQYF
TRBV29-1	NA	TRBJ1-3	NA	TGCAGCGGCACCCAGGGGATCTCTGGAAACACCATATATTTT	CSGTQGISGNTIYF
TRBV4-1	NA	TRBJ1-5	NA	TGCGCCAGCAGCCAGGGACACACCAATCAGCCCCAGCATTTT	CASSQGHTNQPQHF
TRBV18	NA	TRBJ2-7	NA	TGTGCCAGCTCGCAACAGTCCCTTGCAGGAACCTACGAGCAGTACTTC	CASSQQSLAGTYEQYF
TRBV25-1	TRBD1	TRBJ2-5	NA	TGTGCCAGCAGTGGACAGGGGGCGGGAGAGACCCAGTACTTC	CASSGQGAGETQYF
TRBV28	NA	TRBJ2-7	NA	TGTGCCAGCAGTTTGCGGTGGGAGCAGTACTTC	CASSLRWEQYF
TRBV27	NA	TRBJ2-1	NA	TGTGCCAGCAGTTTATCGACTCGGGGGTCCGCGGTCTTC	CASSLSTRGSAVF
TRBV7-9	NA	TRBJ2-7	NA	TGTGCCAGCAGCTCCACCTCAGCACAGGGCTACGAGCAGTACTTC	CASSSTSAQGYEQYF
TRBV29-1	NA	TRBJ1-4	NA	TGCAGCGTTGGGCAGGGGACTATGAATGAAAAACTGTTTTTT	CSVGQGTMNEKLFF